This T cell receptor (beta chain) was captured by sequencing in a study of CD8 T cells in ankylosing spondylitis. TCRdb re-derived calls from the 5' RACE reads in MiXCR, one entry per CDR3 protein. The table lists almost 400,000 distinct CDR3 sequences, 20% to 25% of them singletons. V was pared by 0 bases and J by 5 bases, with 8 bases between. Germline V gene sequence: CDR1 MGHRA, CDR2 YSYEKL. The CDR3 is 15 amino acids. Findings of the study overall: What appeared characteristic of ankylosing spondylitis blood was a TCR beta motif of under 10 highly homologous variants. Certain motif variants had earlier been reported in reactive arthritis synovial fluid and blood. In ankylosing spondylitis patients, matched synovial fluid reportedly showed significant enrichment of disease-linked clones. Clones that were linked to disease were CD8+ and were relatively rare in peripheral blood.

This clonotype was recorded many times. Its antigen is still unknown. The clonotype originates from a male donor with ankylosing spondylitis. The rearrangement joins TRBV4-1 to TRBJ1-6; unclear D gene. Sequencing used blood, either unsorted or a sorted T cell fraction (not recorded which). The DNA for the CDR3 is TGCGCCAGCAGCCAAGAAGGACGGGATAATTCACCCCTCCACTTT. This sequence encodes CASSQEGRDNSPLHF.